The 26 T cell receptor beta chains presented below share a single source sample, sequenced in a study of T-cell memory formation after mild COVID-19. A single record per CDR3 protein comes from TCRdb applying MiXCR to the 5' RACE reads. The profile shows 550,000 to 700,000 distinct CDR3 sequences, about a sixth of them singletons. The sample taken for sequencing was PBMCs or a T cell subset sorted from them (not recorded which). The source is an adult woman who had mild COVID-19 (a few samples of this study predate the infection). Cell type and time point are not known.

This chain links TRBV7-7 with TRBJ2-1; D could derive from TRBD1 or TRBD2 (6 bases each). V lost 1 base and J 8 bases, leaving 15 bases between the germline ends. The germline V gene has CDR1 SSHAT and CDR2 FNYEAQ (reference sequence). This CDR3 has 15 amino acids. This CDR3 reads CASSLGGGQKDEQFF. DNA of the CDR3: TGTGCCAGCAGCTTAGGTGGGGGGCAAAAGGATGAGCAGTTCTTC.

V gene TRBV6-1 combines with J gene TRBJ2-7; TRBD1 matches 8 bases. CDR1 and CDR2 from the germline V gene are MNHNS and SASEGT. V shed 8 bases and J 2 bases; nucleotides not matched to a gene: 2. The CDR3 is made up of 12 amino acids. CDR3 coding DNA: TGTGCCAGCCAGACAGGGGCCTACGAGCAGTACTTC. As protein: CASQTGAYEQYF.

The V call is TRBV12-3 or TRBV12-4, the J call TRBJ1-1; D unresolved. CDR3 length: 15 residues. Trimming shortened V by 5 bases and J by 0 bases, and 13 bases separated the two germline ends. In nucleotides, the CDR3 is TGTGCCAGCAGTCCCTCATTCTTCATGAACACTGAAGCTTTCTTT. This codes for CASSPSFFMNTEAFF.

The CDR3: CASSLAGGVKNIQYF. The CDR3 nucleotides read TGTGCCAGCAGTTTGGCCGGAGGGGTCAAAAACATTCAGTACTTC. This chain connects TRBV27 to TRBJ2-4; a possible D gene is TRBD2 (6 bases). Germline values: CDR1 MNHEY, CDR2 SMNVEV (reference sequence). The CDR3 spans 15 residues. Trimming cost V 3 bases and J 3 bases, with 12 bases left between them.

The CDR3, as DNA: TGTGCCAGCAGCACCAGACTAGCGGGGGGGCCTTCCCAAGATACGCAGTATTTT. This encodes CASSTRLAGGPSQDTQYF. This sequence joins TRBV5-5 and TRBJ2-3; 14 nucleotides align to TRBD2. With V trimmed by 4 bases and J by 5 bases, 12 bases remained unmatched. The germline CDR1 and CDR2 sequences are SGHKS and YYEKEE (reference sequence). The CDR3 totals 18 residues.

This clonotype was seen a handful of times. CDR3 loop: CASSFQRENIQYF. The CDR3 region has the DNA TGTGCCAGCAGCTTCCAGCGGGAAAACATTCAGTACTTC. The chain carries TRBV9 and TRBJ2-4; the D gene is possibly TRBD2 (6 bases). Trimming shortened V by 4 bases and J by 5 bases, and 10 bases separated the two germline ends. This CDR3 is built from 13 residues. Germline values: CDR1 SGDLS, CDR2 YYNGEE.

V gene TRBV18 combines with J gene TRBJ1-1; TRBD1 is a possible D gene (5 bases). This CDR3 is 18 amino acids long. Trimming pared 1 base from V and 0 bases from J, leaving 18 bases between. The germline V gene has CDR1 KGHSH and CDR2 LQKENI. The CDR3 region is CASSPRPAGVVLNTEAFF. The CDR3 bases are TGTGCCAGCTCACCACGGCCCGCGGGGGTAGTCTTGAACACTGAAGCTTTCTTT.

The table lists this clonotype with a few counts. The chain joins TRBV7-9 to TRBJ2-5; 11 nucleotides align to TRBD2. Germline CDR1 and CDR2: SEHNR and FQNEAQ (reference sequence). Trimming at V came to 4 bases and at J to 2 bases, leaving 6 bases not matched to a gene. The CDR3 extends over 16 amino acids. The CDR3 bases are TGTGCCAGCAGCTCCACTAGCGGGAGCCTTCAAGAGACCCAGTACTTC. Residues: CASSSTSGSLQETQYF.

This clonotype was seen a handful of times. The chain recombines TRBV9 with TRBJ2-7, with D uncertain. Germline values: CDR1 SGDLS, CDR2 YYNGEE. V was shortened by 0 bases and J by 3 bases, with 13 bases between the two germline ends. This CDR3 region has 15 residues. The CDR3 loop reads CASSVGPVGNYEQYF. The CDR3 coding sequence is TGTGCCAGCAGCGTAGGGCCCGTAGGAAACTACGAGCAGTACTTC.

The DNA for the CDR3 is TGCAGTGCTAGAGCAAGGCACCCCCAAGAGACCCAGTACTTC. It translates to CSARARHPQETQYF. The gene calls are TRBV20-1 and TRBJ2-5, with D unresolved. Germline values: CDR1 DFQATT, CDR2 SNEGSKA (reference sequence). With 1 base removed from V and 1 base from J, the gap between germline ends came to 10 bases. The length of the CDR3 is 14 residues.

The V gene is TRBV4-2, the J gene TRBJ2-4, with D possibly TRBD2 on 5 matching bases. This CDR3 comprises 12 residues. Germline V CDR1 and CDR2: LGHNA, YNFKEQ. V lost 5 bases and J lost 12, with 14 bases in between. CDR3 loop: CASSIGMNDQYF. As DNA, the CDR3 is TGTGCCAGCAGCATCGGGATGAATGATCAGTACTTC.

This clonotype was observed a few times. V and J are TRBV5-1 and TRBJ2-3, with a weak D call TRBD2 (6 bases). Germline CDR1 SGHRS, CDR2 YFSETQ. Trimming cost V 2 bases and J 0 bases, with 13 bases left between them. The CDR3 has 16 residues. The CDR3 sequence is CASSFQAGSSTDTQYF. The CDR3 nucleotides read TGCGCCAGCAGCTTCCAGGCGGGGTCAAGCACAGATACGCAGTATTTT.

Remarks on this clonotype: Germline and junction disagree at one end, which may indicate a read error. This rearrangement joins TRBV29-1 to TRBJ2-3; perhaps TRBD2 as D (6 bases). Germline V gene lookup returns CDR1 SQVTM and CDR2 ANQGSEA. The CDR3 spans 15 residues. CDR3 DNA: TGCAGCGTTGATGATCCTAGCGCTAACACATATACGCAGTATTTT. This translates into CSVDDPSANTYTQYF.

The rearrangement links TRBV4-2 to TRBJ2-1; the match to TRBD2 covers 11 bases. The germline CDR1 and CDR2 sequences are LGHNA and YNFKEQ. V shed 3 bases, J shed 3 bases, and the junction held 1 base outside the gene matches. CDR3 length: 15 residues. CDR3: CASSHTSGGYNEQFF. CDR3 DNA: TGTGCCAGCAGCCATACTAGCGGGGGCTACAATGAGCAGTTCTTC.

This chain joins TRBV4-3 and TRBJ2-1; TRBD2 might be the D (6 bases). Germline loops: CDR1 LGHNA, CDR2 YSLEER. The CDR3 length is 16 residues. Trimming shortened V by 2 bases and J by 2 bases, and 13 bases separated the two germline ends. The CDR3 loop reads CASSQQTSLPYNEQFF. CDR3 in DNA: TGCGCCAGCAGCCAACAAACTAGCTTGCCCTACAATGAGCAGTTCTTC.

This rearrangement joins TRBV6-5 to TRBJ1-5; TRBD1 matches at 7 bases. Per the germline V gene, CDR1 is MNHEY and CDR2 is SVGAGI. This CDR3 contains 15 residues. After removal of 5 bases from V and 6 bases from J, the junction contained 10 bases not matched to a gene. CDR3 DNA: TGTGCCAGCAGTAGAGACTCGACAGGGATTCAGCCCCAGCATTTT. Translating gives CASSRDSTGIQPQHF.

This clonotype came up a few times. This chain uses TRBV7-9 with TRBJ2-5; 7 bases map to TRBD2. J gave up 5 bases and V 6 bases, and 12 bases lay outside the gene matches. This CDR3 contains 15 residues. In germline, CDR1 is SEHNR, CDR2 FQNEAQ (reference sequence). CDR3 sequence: CASRVQAGSGETQYF. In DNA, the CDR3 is TGTGCCAGCAGAGTCCAAGCGGGGTCAGGGGAGACCCAGTACTTC.

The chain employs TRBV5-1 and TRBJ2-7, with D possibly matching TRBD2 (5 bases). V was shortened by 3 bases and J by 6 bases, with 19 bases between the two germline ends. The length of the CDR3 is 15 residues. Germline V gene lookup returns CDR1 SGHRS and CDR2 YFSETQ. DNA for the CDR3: TGCGCCAGCAGCTCCGCGAGTCGGGGTACTATCGAGCAGTACTTC. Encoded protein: CASSSASRGTIEQYF.

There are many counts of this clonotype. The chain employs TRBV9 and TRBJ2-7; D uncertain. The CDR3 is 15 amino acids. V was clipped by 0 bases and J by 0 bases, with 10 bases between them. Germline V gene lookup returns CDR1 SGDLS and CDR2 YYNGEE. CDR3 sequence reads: CASSVAAGLSYEQYF. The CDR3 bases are TGTGCCAGCAGCGTAGCGGCAGGCCTCTCCTACGAGCAGTACTTC.

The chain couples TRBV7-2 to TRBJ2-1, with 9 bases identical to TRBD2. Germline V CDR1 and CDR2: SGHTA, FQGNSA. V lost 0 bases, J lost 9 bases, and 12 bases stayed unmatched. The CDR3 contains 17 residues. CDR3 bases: TGTGCCAGCAGCTTAGCGGCCCGCGGGAGGGGAGCTGGTGAGCAGTTCTTC. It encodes CASSLAARGRGAGEQFF.

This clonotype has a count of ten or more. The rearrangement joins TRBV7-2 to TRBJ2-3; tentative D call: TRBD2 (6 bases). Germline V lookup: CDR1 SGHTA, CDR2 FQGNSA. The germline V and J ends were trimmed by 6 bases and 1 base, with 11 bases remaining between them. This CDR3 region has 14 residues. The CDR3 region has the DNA TGTGCCAGCAGTCGGAGGGTCGGCACAGATACGCAGTATTTT. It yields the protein CASSRRVGTDTQYF.

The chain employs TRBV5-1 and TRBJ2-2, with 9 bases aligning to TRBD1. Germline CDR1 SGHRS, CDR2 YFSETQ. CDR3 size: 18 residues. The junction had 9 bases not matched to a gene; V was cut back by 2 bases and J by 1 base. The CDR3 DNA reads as TGCGCCAGCAGCTTCGCCGGGACAGGGAGTAGGAACACCGGGGAGCTGTTTTTT. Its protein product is CASSFAGTGSRNTGELFF.

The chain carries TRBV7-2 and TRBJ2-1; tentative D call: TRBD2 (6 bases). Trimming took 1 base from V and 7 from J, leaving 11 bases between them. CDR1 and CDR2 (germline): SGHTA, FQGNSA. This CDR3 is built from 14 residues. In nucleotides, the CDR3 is TGTGCCAGCAGCTTAGGAGTGGGGGGAAATGAGCAGTTCTTC. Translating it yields CASSLGVGGNEQFF.

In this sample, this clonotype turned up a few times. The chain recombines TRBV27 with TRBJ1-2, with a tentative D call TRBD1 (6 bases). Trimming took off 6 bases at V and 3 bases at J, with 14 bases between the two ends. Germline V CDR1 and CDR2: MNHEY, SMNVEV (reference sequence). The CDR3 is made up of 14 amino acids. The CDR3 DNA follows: TGTGCCAGCAGCGGCCGGGGGGCGCACTATGGCTACACCTTC. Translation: CASSGRGAHYGYTF.

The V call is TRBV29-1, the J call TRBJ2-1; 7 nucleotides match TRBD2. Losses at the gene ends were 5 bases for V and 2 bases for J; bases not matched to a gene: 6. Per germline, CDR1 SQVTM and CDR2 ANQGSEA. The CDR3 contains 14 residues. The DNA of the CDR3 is TGCAGCGTTAAAACCGCGGGGGCCTACAATGAGCAGTTCTTC. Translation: CSVKTAGAYNEQFF.

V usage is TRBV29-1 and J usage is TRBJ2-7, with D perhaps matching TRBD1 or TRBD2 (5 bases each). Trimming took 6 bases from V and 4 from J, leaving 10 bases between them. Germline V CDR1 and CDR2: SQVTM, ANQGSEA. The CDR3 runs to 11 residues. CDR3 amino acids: CSVGDPYEQYF. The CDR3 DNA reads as TGCAGCGTGGGGGATCCGTACGAGCAGTACTTC.